This entry lists 18 T cell receptor beta chains sequenced from one sample in a study of vaccination and CD4 T cells after COVID-19. The Oncomine TCR Beta short-read assay sequenced DNA from cultured CD4+ T cells. Each CDR3 protein is one row after TCRdb ran MiXCR on the PCR reads. The repertoire holds some 17,000 distinct CDR3 sequences, with 45% to 65% as singletons. The treatment here: roughly ten-day PBMC culture with coronavirus spike peptide pools or control peptides (ViraFEST assay). Their specific antigens are unknown. The source material was CD4+ T cells from blood, cultured in vitro. Source of these receptors: a human donor who had recovered from COVID-19.

The chain carries TRBV20-1 and TRBJ2-1; no firm D call. The V end was cut by 3 bases, the J end by 2 bases, with 11 bases between. From germline, CDR1 is DFQATT and CDR2 SNEGSKA (reference sequence). CDR3 length equals 14 residues. This CDR3 reads CSASFLNAYNEQFF. The CDR3 nucleotides are TGCAGTGCTAGTTTTCTAAACGCCTACAATGAGCAGTTCTTC.

The V call is TRBV7-2, the J call TRBJ1-5, with D maybe TRBD1 (5 bases). The V and J ends lost 1 base and 8 bases respectively, with 30 bases between them. The CDR3 covers 20 residues. Germline V gives CDR1 SGHTA, CDR2 FQGNSA. CDR3 region: CASSLGLGAAGAPLWEPQHF. In DNA form, the CDR3 reads TGTGCCAGCAGCTTAGGGTTAGGGGCCGCCGGGGCGCCTCTATGGGAGCCCCAGCATTTT.

The chain employs TRBV20-1 and TRBJ2-3, with TRBD2 matching 11 bases. V trimming: 4 bases; J trimming: 4 bases; junction bases outside the gene matches: 10. CDR3 length: 16 amino acids. CDR1 is DFQATT, CDR2 SNEGSKA, per germline (reference sequence). CDR3 sequence reads: CSATPHSGRDPDTQYF. The CDR3 nucleotides read TGCAGTGCTACTCCCCATAGCGGGAGGGACCCAGATACGCAGTATTTT.

The J gene is TRBJ2-5, the V gene TRBV20-1; 10 nucleotides agree with TRBD1. Germline V gives CDR1 DFQATT, CDR2 SNEGSKA (reference sequence). CDR3 length equals 14 residues. The V and J ends lost 5 bases and 2 bases, in that order; junction bases with no gene match: 5. CDR3 in DNA: TGCAGTGCTCGACAGGGGGCAGGGCAAGAGACCCAGTACTTC. Protein sequence: CSARQGAGQETQYF.

This rearrangement joins TRBV11-2 to TRBJ2-7; 7 bases match TRBD2. V lost 1 base, J lost 1 base, and 7 bases stayed unmatched. CDR3 length: 16 amino acids. Germline values: CDR1 SGHAT, CDR2 FQNNGV. CDR3 region: CASSLVSGGWSYEQYF. The CDR3 DNA sequence: TGTGCCAGCAGCTTAGTGTCGGGAGGATGGTCCTACGAGCAGTACTTC. The variable domain in full, with the rest retrieved from reference TRBV11-2 and TRBJ2-7, is EAGVAQSPRYKIIEKRQSVAFWCNPISGHATLYWYQQILGQGPKLLIQFQNNGVVDDSQLPKDRFSAERLKGVDSTLKIQPAKLEDSAVYLCASSLVSGGWSYEQYFGPGTRLTVT.

V usage is TRBV20-1 and J usage is TRBJ1-1; 7 positions match TRBD1. V shed 6 bases and J 1 base; nucleotides not matched to a gene: 5. CDR1 and CDR2 (germline): DFQATT, SNEGSKA (reference sequence). The CDR3 sequence is 13 residues long. CDR3 amino acids: CSAWGQTNTEAFF. For the CDR3, the DNA is TGCAGTGCCTGGGGACAGACGAACACTGAAGCTTTCTTT.

As DNA, the CDR3 is TGTGCCATCAGCAGGGGGAATCAGCCCCAGCATTTT. Its translation is CAISRGNQPQHF. The V call is TRBV10-3, the J call TRBJ1-5; 7 bases are a match to TRBD1. The CDR3 length is 12 residues. CDR1 is ENHRY and CDR2 is SYGVKD in the germline V gene. V lost 6 bases, J lost 4 bases, and 0 bases stayed unmatched.

The chain couples TRBV7-8 to TRBJ2-1, with a possible D match to TRBD1 (5 bases). From germline, CDR1 is SGHVS and CDR2 FQNEAQ. The CDR3 runs to 17 residues. Trimming left V 2 bases short and J 2 bases short, with 16 bases between. The DNA of the CDR3 is TGTGCCAGCAGCTTAAGGGGATTCCTTAAAACCTACAATGAGCAGTTCTTC. Its protein product is CASSLRGFLKTYNEQFF.

This clonotype was counted only a few times. The V and J genes are TRBV6-1 and TRBJ2-1, with D uncertain. This CDR3 is 12 amino acids long. Trimming left V 6 bases short and J 5 bases short, with 8 bases between. Germline assignment: CDR1 MNHNS and CDR2 SASEGT. CDR3 sequence: CASSPRNNEQFF. In DNA form, the CDR3 reads TGTGCCAGCAGCCCCAGGAACAATGAGCAGTTCTTC.

The table lists this clonotype with a count of one. The gene calls are TRBV23-1 and TRBJ2-7; 8 nucleotides line up with TRBD1. TRBV23-1 is filed as an ORF, its function uncertain. There are 15 residues in the CDR3. The V and J ends lost 8 bases and 4 bases, in that order; junction bases with no gene match: 13. DNA of the CDR3: TGCGCCAGCGATCTAAACTCAGGGGGCGGGTACGAGCAGTACTTC. Protein: CASDLNSGGGYEQYF.

The V and J genes are TRBV7-9 and TRBJ1-1; no firm D call. Trimming took 1 base from V and 5 from J, leaving 8 bases between them. CDR1 SEHNR and CDR2 FQNEAQ come from the germline V gene (reference sequence). The CDR3 loop spans 13 amino acids. The CDR3 loop reads CASSLERGTEAFF. The CDR3, as DNA: TGTGCCAGCAGCTTAGAAAGAGGGACTGAAGCTTTCTTT.

The table lists this clonotype with a few counts. The chain carries TRBV20-1 and TRBJ1-5; D is possibly TRBD1 (6 bases). The V gene's germline CDR1 is DFQATT and CDR2 SNEGSKA (reference sequence). V was pared by 3 bases and J by 4 bases, with 10 bases between. The CDR3 is made up of 13 amino acids. The CDR3 sequence: CSAREDRNQPQHF. The CDR3 DNA sequence: TGCAGTGCTAGGGAGGACAGAAATCAGCCCCAGCATTTT.

The gene calls are TRBV11-3 and TRBJ2-2; 11 positions agree with TRBD1. Per the germline V gene, CDR1 is SGHNT and CDR2 is YENEEA. The CDR3 length is 16 residues. The junction had 5 bases not matched to a gene; V was cut back by 5 bases and J by 3 bases. DNA for the CDR3: TGTGCCAGCAGCCTAAGGACAGGGGGCGACACCGGGGAGCTGTTTTTT. Translation: CASSLRTGGDTGELFF.

This chain connects TRBV19 to TRBJ2-3, with TRBD1 as a possible D gene (6 bases). The CDR3 consists of 13 residues. Germline V lookup: CDR1 LNHDA, CDR2 SQIVND (reference sequence). V was clipped by 11 bases and J by 3 bases, with 15 bases between them. This CDR3 is CAVRDKGTDTQYF. DNA for the CDR3: TGTGCCGTGAGGGACAAAGGAACAGATACGCAGTATTTT.

This clonotype was counted a single time. The genes are TRBV11-3 and TRBJ2-7; TRBD2 matches at 7 bases. Germline CDR1 and CDR2: SGHNT and YENEEA. This CDR3 is 14 amino acids long. J gave up 1 base and V 5 bases, and 5 bases lay outside the gene matches. CDR3 in DNA: TGTGCCAGCAGCCAAGCGGGAACGTCCTACGAGCAGTACTTC. This sequence encodes CASSQAGTSYEQYF.

A remark on this clonotype: The missing conserved phenylalanine or tryptophan at the end of this CDR3 makes a read error likely. No DNA is shown, since the ends of the CDR3 on it are uncertain; the CDR3 is the one TCRdb lists. V is TRBV11-3 and J is TRBJ1-1; the table gives TRBD1 as D, unverified against the DNA. A total of 14 residues make up the CDR3, ends included. Germline CDR1 and CDR2: SGHNT and YENEEA. CDR3 in amino acids: CASSQVDRWARGFL.

The chain has TRBV19 and TRBJ2-5, with TRBD2 matching 10 bases. Unmatched junction bases numbered 3, after V lost 3 bases and J lost 2 bases. The germline gives CDR1 LNHDA, CDR2 SQIVND (reference sequence). This CDR3 is 15 amino acids long. This chain's CDR3 is CASSISSGGQETQYF. CDR3 DNA sequence: TGTGCCAGTAGTATCTCTAGCGGGGGACAAGAGACCCAGTACTTC.

The chain links TRBV7-3 to TRBJ1-2; 8 nucleotides match TRBD1. The CDR3 consists of 15 residues. Germline CDR1 and CDR2: SGHTA and FQGTGA. The trim removed 5 bases at V and 5 bases at J, leaving 10 bases unmatched. This CDR3 reads CASSPQGAGVYGYTF. The CDR3 coding sequence is TGTGCCAGCAGCCCCCAGGGGGCGGGTGTGTATGGCTACACCTTC.